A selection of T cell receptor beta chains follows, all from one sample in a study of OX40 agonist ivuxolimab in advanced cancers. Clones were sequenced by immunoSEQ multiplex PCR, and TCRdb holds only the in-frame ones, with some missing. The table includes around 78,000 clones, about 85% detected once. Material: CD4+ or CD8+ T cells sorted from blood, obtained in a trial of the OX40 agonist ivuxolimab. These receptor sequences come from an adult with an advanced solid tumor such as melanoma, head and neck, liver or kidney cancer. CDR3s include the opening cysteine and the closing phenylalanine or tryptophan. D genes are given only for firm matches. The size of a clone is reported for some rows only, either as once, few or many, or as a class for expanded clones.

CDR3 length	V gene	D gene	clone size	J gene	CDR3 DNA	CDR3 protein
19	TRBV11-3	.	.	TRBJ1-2	TGTGCCAGCAGCTTTACGAGGTGGGGGACTCAAGCTAGAAACTATGGCTACACCTTC	CASSFTRWGTQARNYGYTF
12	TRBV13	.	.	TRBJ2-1	TGTGCCAGCAGCTTAGTCGACAATGAGCAGTTCTTC	CASSLVDNEQFF
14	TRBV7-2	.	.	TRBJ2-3	TGTGCCAGCAGCCCAGGAAGTTCAGGCGATACGCAGTATTTT	CASSPGSSGDTQYF
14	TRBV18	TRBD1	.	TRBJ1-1	TGTGCCAGCTCACCGGACAGGGCGAACACTGAAGCTTTCTTT	CASSPDRANTEAFF
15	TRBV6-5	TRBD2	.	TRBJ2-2	TGTGCCAGCAAAATAGCGGGGGGGAGTACCGGGGAGCTGTTTTTT	CASKIAGGSTGELFF
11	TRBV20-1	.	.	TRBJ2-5	TGCAGTGCCCGCCTCACGGAGACCCAGTACTTC	CSARLTETQYF
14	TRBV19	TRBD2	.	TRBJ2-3	TGTGCCAGTAGTACGACTAGCAGCACAGATACGCAGTATTTT	CASSTTSSTDTQYF
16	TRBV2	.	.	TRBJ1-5	TGTGCCAGCAGGGGACTACGGGACACCCAAGGGGAGCCCCAGCATTTT	CASRGLRDTQGEPQHF
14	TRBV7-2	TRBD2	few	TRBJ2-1	TGTGCCAGCACCCGGACTAGCGGGAACGATGAGCAGTTCTTC	CASTRTSGNDEQFF
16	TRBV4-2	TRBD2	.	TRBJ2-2	TGTGCCAGCAGTCCCGGGAGGACTAGCCAATCCGGGGAGCTGTTTTTT	CASSPGRTSQSGELFF
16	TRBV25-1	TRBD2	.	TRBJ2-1	TGTGCCAGCAGTGAATACGGGGGGAACACGGGGAATGAGCAGTTCTTC	CASSEYGGNTGNEQFF
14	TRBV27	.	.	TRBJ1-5	TGTGCCAGCAGTTTATCAGTCGCGAATCAGCCCCAGCATTTT	CASSLSVANQPQHF
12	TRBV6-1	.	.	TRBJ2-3	TGTGCCAGCAGACCCATCGGAGATACGCAGTATTTT	CASRPIGDTQYF
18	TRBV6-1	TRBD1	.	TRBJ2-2	TGTGCCAGCAGTGAACAGGGGGTGGGGTTCGCGAACACCGGGGAGCTGTTTTTT	CASSEQGVGFANTGELFF
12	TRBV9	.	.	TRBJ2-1	TGTGCCAGCAGCGCGACTATCCAGGAGCAGTTCTTC	CASSATIQEQFF
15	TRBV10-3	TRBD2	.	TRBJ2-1	TGTGCCATCAGTATTAGCGGGACCCTCCTGAATGAGCAGTTCTTC	CAISISGTLLNEQFF
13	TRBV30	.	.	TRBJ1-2	TGTGCCTGGAGTGTACAGTTAAGACATGGCTACACCTTC	CAWSVQLRHGYTF
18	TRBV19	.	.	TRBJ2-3	TGTGCCAGTAGTATGAGGGGGTCTTCTGAGGGCTCCCCAGATACGCAGTATTTT	CASSMRGSSEGSPDTQYF
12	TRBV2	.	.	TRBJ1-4	TGTGCCAGCAGTGGTCAAAGGCAACGACTGTTTTTT	CASSGQRQRLFF
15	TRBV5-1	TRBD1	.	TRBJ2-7	TGCGCCAGCAGCTTTGGGACAGCGCTGGGGGACGAGCAGTACTTC	CASSFGTALGDEQYF
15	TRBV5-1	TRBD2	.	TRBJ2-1	TGCGCCAGCAGCTTCGACGGGAGGGCGTACAATGAGCAGTTCTTC	CASSFDGRAYNEQFF
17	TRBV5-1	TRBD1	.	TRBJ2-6	TGCGCCAGCACCACCGGGACAGGGGGCTCTGGGGCCAACGTCCTGACTTTC	CASTTGTGGSGANVLTF
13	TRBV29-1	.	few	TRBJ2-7	TGCAGCGTTGAAGGTAGGGCAGGGAGGGAGCAGTACTTC	CSVEGRAGREQYF
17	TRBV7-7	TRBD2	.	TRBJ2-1	TGTGCCAGCAGCTCTGCTAGCGGGAGGGCCTCCTACAATGAGCAGTTCTTC	CASSSASGRASYNEQFF
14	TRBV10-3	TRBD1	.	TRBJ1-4	TGTGCCATCAGTGACTACGACAGGGGTGAAAAACTGTTTTTT	CAISDYDRGEKLFF
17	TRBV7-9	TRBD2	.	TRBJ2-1	TGTGCCAGCAGCTTAACTAGCGGGGGGGTTCTCTACAATGAGCAGTTCTTC	CASSLTSGGVLYNEQFF
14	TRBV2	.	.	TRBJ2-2	TGTGCCAGCAAGCCGGAGTTGAACACCGGGGAGCTGTTTTTT	CASKPELNTGELFF
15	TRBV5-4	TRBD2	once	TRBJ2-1	TGTGCCAGCAGCCTTACTAGCGGGGGGTACAATGAGCAGTTCTTC	CASSLTSGGYNEQFF
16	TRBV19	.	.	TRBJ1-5	TGTGCCAGTAGTTCACTACAGGGAAGGGGGTATCAGCCCCAGCATTTT	CASSSLQGRGYQPQHF
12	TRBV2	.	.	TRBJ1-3	TGTGCCAGCAGTGAGGGGGAAAACACCATATATTTT	CASSEGENTIYF
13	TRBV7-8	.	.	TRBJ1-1	TGTGCCAGCAGCTTAGACAGTAACACTGAAGCTTTCTTT	CASSLDSNTEAFF
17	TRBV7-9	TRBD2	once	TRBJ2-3	TGTGCCAGCAGCTTAGATCCGGCTAGCGGGCCGGGGGATACGCAGTATTTT	CASSLDPASGPGDTQYF
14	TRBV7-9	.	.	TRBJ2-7	TGTGCCAGCAGCTTGGGCAGGGGGGCCTACGAGCAGTACTTC	CASSLGRGAYEQYF
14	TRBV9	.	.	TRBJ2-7	TGTGCCAGCAGCGTAGTCGGGGACTCCTACGAGCAGTACTTC	CASSVVGDSYEQYF
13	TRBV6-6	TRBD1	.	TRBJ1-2	TGTGCCAGCACTCCATCCAGGGGGTATGGCTACACCTTC	CASTPSRGYGYTF
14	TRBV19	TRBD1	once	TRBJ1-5	TGTGCCAGTCGCGGACAGGGGCAGGTTCAGCCCCAGCATTTT	CASRGQGQVQPQHF
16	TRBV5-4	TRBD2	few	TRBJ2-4	TGTGCCAGCAGCTTGGTCGGCGGGGGTTCAAGAGACATTCAGTACTTC	CASSLVGGGSRDIQYF
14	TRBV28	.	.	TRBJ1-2	TGTGCCAGCACCCTACAGGCCTCTAACTATGGCTACACCTTC	CASTLQASNYGYTF
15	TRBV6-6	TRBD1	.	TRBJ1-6	TGTGCCAGCAGTAGACGACAGGGGGAGTATTCACCCCTCCACTTT	CASSRRQGEYSPLHF
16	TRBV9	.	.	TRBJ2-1	TGTGCCAGCAGCGTAAAGGGGACTTCCCTCGGGAATGAGCAGTTCTTC	CASSVKGTSLGNEQFF
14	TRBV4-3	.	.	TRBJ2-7	TGCGCCAGCAGCCAAGAAGGAGGTACGCACGAGCAGTACTTC	CASSQEGGTHEQYF